Each of the 4 T cell receptor beta chains below was sequenced from the same sample in a study of tumor-infiltrating lymphocytes in localized non-small cell lung cancer. Libraries were prepared by immunoSEQ multiplex PCR; TCRdb keeps only in-frame clonotypes and omits some of them. The sample has some 6,000 clones, over 65% seen once; the top ten hold 6%. Sequenced material: lung tumor tissue. These receptors were obtained from a human donor with non-small cell lung cancer.

A few counts support this clone. In nucleotides, the CDR3 is TGTGCCATCAGTGTCAGTCCCGCGGTTCAGCCCCAGCATTTT. It is translated as CAISVSPAVQPQHF. The chain carries TRBV10-3 and TRBJ1-5; D is unclear. Germline CDR1 reads ENHRY; CDR2 reads SYGVKD. This CDR3 has 14 residues. V was clipped by 4 bases and J by 6 bases, with 13 bases between them.

The J gene is TRBJ1-2, the V gene TRBV11-1, with D maybe TRBD1 (6 bases). Trimming took off 2 bases at V and 4 bases at J, with 14 bases between the two ends. This CDR3 is 15 amino acids long. Per germline, CDR1 SGHAT and CDR2 FQDESV (reference sequence). The CDR3 here is CASSLTDRGLYGYTF. The CDR3, as DNA: TGTGCCAGCAGCTTAACAGACCGGGGGCTCTATGGCTACACCTTC.

The chain is built from TRBV19 and TRBJ2-1; possibly TRBD2 for D (6 bases). Germline V gene sequence: CDR1 LNHDA, CDR2 SQIVND (reference sequence). CDR3 length equals 16 residues. V was shortened by 5 bases and J by 1 base, with 15 bases between the two germline ends. CDR3 nucleotide sequence: TGTGCCAGTAGTGGCATGACGGGAGCTTCCTACAATGAGCAGTTCTTC. Encoded protein: CASSGMTGASYNEQFF. The full variable domain, with the rest looked up from reference TRBV19 and TRBJ2-1, is DGGITQSPKYLFRKEGQNVTLSCEQNLNHDAMYWYRQDPGQGLRLIYYSQIVNDFQKGDIAEGYSVSREKKESFPLTVTSAQKNPTAFYLCASSGMTGASYNEQFFGPGTRLTVL.

The rearrangement uses TRBV4-3 and TRBJ2-7; TRBD1 is a possible D gene (6 bases). CDR3 size: 13 residues. CDR1 LGHNA and CDR2 YSLEER come from the germline V gene. The V gene lost 4 bases and the J gene lost 4 bases, with 11 bases spanning the gap. The CDR3 protein is CASSPQQGYEQYF. Written as DNA, the CDR3 is TGCGCCAGCAGCCCCCAACAGGGTTACGAGCAGTACTTC.